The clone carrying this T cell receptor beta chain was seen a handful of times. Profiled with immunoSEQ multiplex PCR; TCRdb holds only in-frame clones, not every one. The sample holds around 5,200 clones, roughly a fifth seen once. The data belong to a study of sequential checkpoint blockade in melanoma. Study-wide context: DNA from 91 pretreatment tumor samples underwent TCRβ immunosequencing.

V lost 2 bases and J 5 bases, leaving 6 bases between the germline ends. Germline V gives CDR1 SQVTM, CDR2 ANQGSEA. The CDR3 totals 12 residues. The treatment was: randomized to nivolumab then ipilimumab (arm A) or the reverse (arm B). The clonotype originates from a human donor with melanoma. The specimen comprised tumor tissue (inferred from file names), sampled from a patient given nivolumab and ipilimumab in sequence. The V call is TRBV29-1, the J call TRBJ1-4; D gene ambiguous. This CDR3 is CSVETLNEKLFF. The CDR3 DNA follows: TGCAGCGTTGAAACGTTAAATGAAAAACTGTTTTTT.